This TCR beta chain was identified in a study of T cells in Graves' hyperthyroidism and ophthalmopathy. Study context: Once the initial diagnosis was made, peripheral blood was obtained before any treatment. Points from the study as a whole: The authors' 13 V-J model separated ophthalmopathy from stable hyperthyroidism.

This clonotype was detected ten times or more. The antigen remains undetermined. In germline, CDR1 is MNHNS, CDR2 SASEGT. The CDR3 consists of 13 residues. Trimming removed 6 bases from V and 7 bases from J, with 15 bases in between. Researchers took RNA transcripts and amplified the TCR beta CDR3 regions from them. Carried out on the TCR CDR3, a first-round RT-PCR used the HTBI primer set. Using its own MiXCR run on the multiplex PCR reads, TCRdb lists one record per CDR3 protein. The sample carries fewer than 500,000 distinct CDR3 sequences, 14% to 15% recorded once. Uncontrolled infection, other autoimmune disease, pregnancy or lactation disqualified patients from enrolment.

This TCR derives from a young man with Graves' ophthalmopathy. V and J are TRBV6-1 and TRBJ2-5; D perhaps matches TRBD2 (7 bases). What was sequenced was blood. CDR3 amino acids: CASSTNREGTQYF. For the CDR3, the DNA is TGTGCCAGCAGCACGAACAGGGAGGGGACCCAGTACTTC.